Following are 30 T cell receptor beta chains from one sample sequenced in a study of T-cell memory formation after mild COVID-19. Via MiXCR, TCRdb re-called the 5' RACE reads, giving one row per CDR3 protein. The sample has about 190,000 distinct CDR3 sequences; 15% to 20% are singletons. The sample was PBMCs or a T cell subset sorted from them (not recorded which). The receptors were gathered from an adult woman who had mild COVID-19 (a few samples of this study predate the infection). Cell type and time point are not known.

The J gene is TRBJ2-7, the V gene TRBV13; TRBD2 aligns across 10 bases. The germline CDR1 and CDR2 sequences are PRHDT and FYEKMQ (reference sequence). The V gene end was trimmed by 4 bases and the J gene end by 3 bases; junction bases not matched to a gene: 9. The CDR3 covers 16 residues. CDR3 region: CASSSQRLAGSYEQYF. The CDR3 region has the DNA TGTGCCAGCAGCTCTCAGCGACTAGCGGGTAGCTACGAGCAGTACTTC.

This clonotype was counted only a few times. The chain is built from TRBV20-1 and TRBJ1-3; tentatively, D is TRBD1 (6 bases). CDR1 DFQATT and CDR2 SNEGSKA come from the germline V gene (reference sequence). There are 17 residues in the CDR3. V was clipped by 2 bases and J by 2 bases, with 19 bases between them. CDR3 sequence: CSARSPPGGQAGNTIYF. For the CDR3, the DNA is TGCAGTGCTAGATCCCCCCCCGGGGGGCAAGCTGGAAACACCATATATTTT.

In this sample, this clonotype turned up a few times. The gene calls are TRBV4-3 and TRBJ2-5; D gene unclear. Germline V gives CDR1 LGHNA, CDR2 YSLEER. The CDR3 sequence is 14 residues long. V lost 1 base and J lost 5, with 11 bases in between. The CDR3 spells CASSQVVGLETQYF. The CDR3 coding sequence is TGCGCCAGCAGCCAAGTCGTAGGGTTGGAGACCCAGTACTTC.

This clonotype has ten or more counts. The chain uses TRBV6-2 or TRBV6-3 and TRBJ2-1; 9 bases map to TRBD2. V lost 10 bases, J lost 0 bases, and 10 bases stayed unmatched. The CDR3 has 16 residues. The germline V gene encodes CDR1 MNHEY and CDR2 SVGEGT. CDR3 nucleotides: TGTGCCACGACCGGGACTAGCTTCTTCTCCTACAATGAGCAGTTCTTC. Its translation: CATTGTSFFSYNEQFF.

V gene TRBV18 combines with J gene TRBJ1-2; D perhaps matches TRBD1 (5 bases). CDR1 and CDR2 from the germline V gene are KGHSH and LQKENI. Trimming left V 3 bases short and J 4 bases short, with 12 bases between. This CDR3 spans 14 amino acids. The chain's CDR3 is CASSPGHQGYGYTF. Here the CDR3 DNA reads TGTGCCAGCTCACCGGGTCACCAGGGCTATGGCTACACCTTC.

This sequence joins TRBV4-2 and TRBJ1-1; unclear D gene. Germline V gene lookup returns CDR1 LGHNA and CDR2 YNFKEQ. CDR3 length: 15 amino acids. The V end lost 3 bases, the J end lost 1 base, and 12 bases lay between the germline ends. Here the CDR3 DNA reads TGTGCCAGCAGCCAGTCGGCCGATGGGAACACTGAAGCTTTCTTT. Amino acid sequence: CASSQSADGNTEAFF.

At least ten counts were recorded for this clonotype. The chain links TRBV2 to TRBJ2-7, with D maybe TRBD1 (5 bases). This CDR3 is 12 amino acids long. Per the germline V gene, CDR1 is SNHLY and CDR2 is FYNNEI. Trimming stripped 8 bases from V and 0 bases from J, with 8 bases between. CDR3 protein: CASRQSSYEQYF. CDR3 bases: TGTGCCAGCCGACAGAGCTCCTACGAGCAGTACTTC.

J is TRBJ1-1 and V is TRBV7-3, with 8 positions matching TRBD1. The CDR3 sequence is 15 residues long. V lost 7 bases, J lost 5 bases, and 12 bases stayed unmatched. CDR1 is SGHTA, CDR2 FQGTGA, per germline. The CDR3 DNA reads as TGTGCCAGCACCATAACAGGACAGGGTGGGACTGAAGCTTTCTTT. It encodes CASTITGQGGTEAFF.

This clonotype was observed a few times. The gene calls are TRBV6-5 and TRBJ1-3, with D maybe TRBD1 (6 bases). Trimming stripped 0 bases from V and 7 bases from J, with 7 bases between. There are 13 residues in the CDR3. The germline V gene has CDR1 MNHEY and CDR2 SVGAGI. The CDR3 reads CASSYSGGNTIYF. The CDR3 DNA reads TGTGCCAGCAGTTACTCGGGGGGCAACACCATATATTTT.

A few counts support this clonotype. J is TRBJ1-5 and V is TRBV5-1; TRBD1 aligns across 11 bases. J was trimmed by 7 bases and V by 2 bases; bases with no gene match: 8. Germline-derived CDR1 and CDR2 are SGHRS and YFSETQ. This CDR3 has 16 residues. The CDR3 is CASSLGGQGEDQPQHF. CDR3 DNA: TGCGCCAGCAGCTTAGGGGGACAGGGGGAGGACCAGCCCCAGCATTTT.

This clonotype was picked up a small number of times. The chain is built from TRBV5-5 and TRBJ1-5, with a possible D match to TRBD1 (5 bases). The germline V gene has CDR1 SGHKS and CDR2 YYEKEE (reference sequence). The CDR3 is 14 residues long. V was clipped by 0 bases and J by 1 base, with 5 bases between them. CDR3 loop: CASSLDRSNQPQHF. CDR3 nucleotides: TGTGCCAGCAGCTTGGACAGGAGCAATCAGCCCCAGCATTTT.

This clonotype has only a few counts. The chain employs TRBV5-1 and TRBJ2-1; no clear D. V was clipped by 0 bases and J by 2 bases, with 9 bases between them. The CDR3 runs to 15 residues. Germline CDR1 SGHRS, CDR2 YFSETQ. CDR3 residues: CASSLADFAYNEQFF. The CDR3 DNA reads TGCGCCAGCAGCTTGGCCGATTTTGCCTACAATGAGCAGTTCTTC.

This clonotype was seen only a few times. J is TRBJ2-7 and V is TRBV5-6; 9 bases line up with TRBD2. The germline gives CDR1 SGHDT, CDR2 YYEEEE. The junction had 4 bases not matched to a gene; V was cut back by 5 bases and J by 4 bases. This CDR3 comprises 13 residues. The CDR3 nucleotides read TGTGCCAGCAGTTCGGGACTAGCTTACGAGCAGTACTTC. Its protein product is CASSSGLAYEQYF.

The chain carries TRBV7-9 and TRBJ2-3; D remains ambiguous. The CDR3 sequence is 14 residues long. V was pared by 8 bases and J by 4 bases, with 16 bases between. Germline-derived CDR1 and CDR2 are SEHNR and FQNEAQ (reference sequence). The CDR3 DNA sequence: TGTGCCAGCGGCGAGGTTGGGGTCGCAGATACGCAGTATTTT. This codes for CASGEVGVADTQYF.

This clonotype was observed a few times. V and J are TRBV5-6 and TRBJ1-3; D unresolved. The germline V gene has CDR1 SGHDT and CDR2 YYEEEE. The CDR3 covers 13 residues. Deletions cut 2 bases from V and 0 bases from J, with 3 bases between. CDR3 sequence reads: CASSLPSGNTIYF. CDR3 nucleotides: TGTGCCAGCAGCTTACCCTCTGGAAACACCATATATTTT.

J is TRBJ1-5 and V is TRBV12-3 or TRBV12-4, with D unclear. This CDR3 contains 14 residues. V was cut by 3 bases and J by 3 bases, with 9 bases left in between. The CDR3 loop is CASSFGMDNQPQHF. CDR3 bases: TGTGCCAGCAGTTTTGGGATGGACAATCAGCCCCAGCATTTT.

This clonotype came up once. This chain joins TRBV7-6 and TRBJ2-5; D is perhaps TRBD2 (6 bases). This CDR3 has 15 amino acids. The V gene's germline CDR1 is SGHVS and CDR2 FNYEAQ. The V and J ends lost 5 bases and 4 bases respectively, with 17 bases between them. The CDR3 sequence: CASSLGGRLGETQYF. In nucleotides, the CDR3 is TGTGCCAGCAGCCTGGGTGGGAGGTTGGGAGAGACCCAGTACTTC. The full variable domain, completed using reference TRBV7-6 and TRBJ2-5, is GAGVSQSPRYKVTKRGQDVALRCDPISGHVSLYWYRQALGQGPEFLTYFNYEAQQDKSGLPNDRFSAERPEGSISTLTIQRTEQRDSAMYRCASSLGGRLGETQYFGPGTRLLVL.

This clonotype has just a few counts. The rearrangement uses TRBV7-9 and TRBJ2-7; possibly TRBD1 for D (6 bases). The CDR3 length is 13 residues. Germline-derived CDR1 and CDR2 are SEHNR and FQNEAQ (reference sequence). The V end was cut by 7 bases, the J end by 6 bases, with 16 bases between. CDR3 sequence: CASTSLRRGEQYF. CDR3 nucleotide sequence: TGTGCCAGCACCTCCCTCCGCAGGGGCGAGCAGTACTTC. The variable domain in full, with the rest retrieved from reference TRBV7-9 and TRBJ2-7, is DTGVSQNPRHKITKRGQNVTFRCDPISEHNRLYWYRQTLGQGPEFLTYFQNEAQLEKSRLLSDRFSAERPKGSFSTLEIQRTEQGDSAMYLCASTSLRRGEQYFGPGTRLTVT.

This clonotype has more than one count but fewer than ten. The chain recombines TRBV7-8 with TRBJ2-7; 10 bases are a match to TRBD2. This CDR3 region has 20 residues. The J segment lost 0 bases and the V segment lost 4 bases, leaving 18 bases of the junction unmatched. CDR1 is SGHVS and CDR2 is FQNEAQ in the germline V gene. CDR3 bases: TGTGCCAGCAGCTACCGCCTGGGGGAGAGCGGGGGGGGAAGCTCCTACGAGCAGTACTTC. Protein: CASSYRLGESGGGSSYEQYF. The full variable domain, in which reference TRBV7-8 and TRBJ2-7 provide the parts outside the CDR3, is GAGVSQSPRYKVAKRGQDVALRCDPISGHVSLFWYQQALGQGPEFLTYFQNEAQLDKSGLPSDRFFAERPEGSVSTLKIQRTQQEDSAVYLCASSYRLGESGGGSSYEQYFGPGTRLTVT.

This clonotype has at least ten counts. The chain is built from TRBV12-3 or TRBV12-4 and TRBJ2-7; 13 bases map to TRBD2. With V trimmed by 6 bases and J by 0 bases, 11 bases remained unmatched. The CDR3 is 18 residues long. DNA for the CDR3: TGTGCCAGCAGCTTACGGACTAGCGGGAGAGGCCCCTCCTACGAGCAGTACTTC. It translates to CASSLRTSGRGPSYEQYF.

The gene calls are TRBV6-2 or TRBV6-3 and TRBJ2-7; D gene uncertain. The CDR3 is 13 amino acids. The germline V gene has CDR1 MNHEY and CDR2 SVGEGT. V was cut by 0 bases and J by 0 bases, with 3 bases left in between. This CDR3 is CASSYSYSYEQYF. The CDR3 DNA reads TGTGCCAGCAGTTACTCCTACTCCTACGAGCAGTACTTC.

The chain recombines TRBV4-2 with TRBJ2-3, with 8 nucleotides matching TRBD2. This CDR3 comprises 15 residues. Germline V gives CDR1 LGHNA, CDR2 YNFKEQ. Trimming took 8 bases from V and 0 from J; bases not matched to a gene: 7. CDR3 nucleotide sequence: TGTGCCAGCGGTCCGGGAGGGGTGAGCACAGATACGCAGTATTTT. Residues: CASGPGGVSTDTQYF.

The chain carries TRBV11-3 and TRBJ2-1, with TRBD2 identical over 9 bases. The CDR3 is made up of 15 amino acids. Germline V gene data show CDR1 as SGHNT and CDR2 as YENEEA. The J segment lost 8 bases and the V segment lost 4 bases, leaving 9 bases of the junction unmatched. Here the CDR3 reads CASSSGTSKAHEQFF. CDR3 sequence (DNA): TGTGCCAGCAGCTCCGGGACTAGCAAGGCCCATGAGCAGTTCTTC.

This chain connects TRBV7-9 to TRBJ1-4; D is unresolved. CDR1 and CDR2 (germline): SEHNR, FQNEAQ (reference sequence). Trimming took 5 bases from V and 6 from J, leaving 19 bases between them. The CDR3 is made up of 16 amino acids. CDR3 nucleotide sequence: TGTGCCAGCAGCCCACCCTTTTCGCGAGGCTATGAAAAACTGTTTTTT. Translating it yields CASSPPFSRGYEKLFF.

This clonotype was counted at least ten times. Sequence at one end of the junction differs from germline and may be a read error. The chain is built from TRBV12-3 or TRBV12-4 and TRBJ1-2, with TRBD1 matching over 7 bases. The CDR3 loop spans 14 amino acids. The CDR3 nucleotides are TGTGCCAGCAGTTTGGAGGGGGCGAAAATCGGCTTCACCTTC. Protein sequence: CASSLEGAKIGFTF.

The CDR3 spells CASSSGGRTEAFF. The CDR3 coding sequence is TGTGCCAGCAGTTCGGGGGGGCGTACTGAAGCTTTCTTT. The chain recombines TRBV27 with TRBJ1-1; a weak D match, TRBD1 (6 bases). The CDR3 has 13 residues. CDR1 is MNHEY and CDR2 is SMNVEV in the germline V gene (reference sequence). Deletions cut 4 bases from V and 5 bases from J, with 11 bases between.

The chain uses TRBV19 and TRBJ2-2, with 7 bases identical to TRBD1. Unmatched junction bases numbered 7, after V lost 8 bases and J lost 4 bases. The germline gives CDR1 LNHDA, CDR2 SQIVND (reference sequence). The CDR3 is made up of 14 amino acids. The CDR3 region has the DNA TGTGCCAGTCAGGGGGTTGGGGCCACCGGGGAGCTGTTTTTT. Amino acids: CASQGVGATGELFF.

J is TRBJ1-1 and V is TRBV5-5; no clear D gene. The CDR3 covers 16 residues. Per the germline V gene, CDR1 is SGHKS and CDR2 is YYEKEE (reference sequence). The germline V and J ends were trimmed by 2 bases and 0 bases, with 14 bases remaining between them. The CDR3 sequence: CASSLGFTPVNTEAFF. As DNA, the CDR3 is TGTGCCAGCAGCTTAGGTTTTACGCCCGTGAACACTGAAGCTTTCTTT.

This rearrangement joins TRBV29-1 to TRBJ1-1; D is undetermined. Trimming took 0 bases from V and 1 from J, leaving 21 bases between them. The CDR3 runs 18 residues. The germline V gene encodes CDR1 SQVTM and CDR2 ANQGSEA. CDR3 DNA sequence: TGCAGCGTTGAAGATCGGGTGGGCCGATCGATCCAGAACACTGAAGCTTTCTTT. Protein: CSVEDRVGRSIQNTEAFF.

This clonotype was picked up many times. This chain joins TRBV29-1 and TRBJ2-7; a weak D match, TRBD2 (6 bases). The CDR3 consists of 11 residues. Per the germline V gene, CDR1 is SQVTM and CDR2 is ANQGSEA. Trimming pared 4 bases from V and 6 bases from J, leaving 10 bases between. CDR3 protein: CSVAPGGEQYF. In nucleotides, the CDR3 is TGCAGCGTTGCCCCCGGGGGCGAGCAGTACTTC.